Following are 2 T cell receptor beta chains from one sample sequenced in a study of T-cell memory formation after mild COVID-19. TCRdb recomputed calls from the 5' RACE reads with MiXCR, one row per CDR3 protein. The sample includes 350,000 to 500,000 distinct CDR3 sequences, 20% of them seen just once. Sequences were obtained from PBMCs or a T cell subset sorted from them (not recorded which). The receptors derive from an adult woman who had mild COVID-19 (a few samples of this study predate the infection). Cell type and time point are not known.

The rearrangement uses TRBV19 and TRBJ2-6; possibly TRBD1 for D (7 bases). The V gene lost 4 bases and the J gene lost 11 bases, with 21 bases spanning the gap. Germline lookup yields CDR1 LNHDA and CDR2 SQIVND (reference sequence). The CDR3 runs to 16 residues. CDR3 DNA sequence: TGTGCCAGTAGTAGGCGGGACAGTGTACTTCAAGACGTCCTGACTTTC. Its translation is CASSRRDSVLQDVLTF.

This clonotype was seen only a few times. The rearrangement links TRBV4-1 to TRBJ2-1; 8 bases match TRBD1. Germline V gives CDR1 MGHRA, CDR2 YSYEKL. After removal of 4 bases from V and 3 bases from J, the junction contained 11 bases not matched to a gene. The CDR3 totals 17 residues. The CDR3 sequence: CASSRTEPGQDYNEQFF. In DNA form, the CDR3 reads TGCGCCAGCAGCCGGACCGAACCGGGACAGGACTACAATGAGCAGTTCTTC.